These T cell receptor beta chains were read from a single sample in a study of molecular identifiers for immune sequencing clone quantification. TCRdb reprocessed the PCR reads with MiXCR, giving one entry per CDR3 protein. Of 30,000 to 45,000 distinct CDR3 sequences in the sample, 15% to 20% are singletons; the top ten hold less than 8.5%. The source material was naive CD8+ T cells from blood, with Jurkat cell RNA spiked in. The receptors shown here come from a human donor in good health. Some libraries in this study had Jurkat cell RNA spiked in. Each CDR3 is given with its conserved first and last residue. D genes are given only for firm matches. Only some rows state a clone size, as once, few, many or a class for expanded clones.

d_call: NA
v_call: TRBV7-8
j_call: TRBJ2-1
cdr3_length: 16
clone_size: many
cdr3_nt: TGTGCCAGCAGCATAGGGACGCCGAGCTCCTACAATGAGCAGTTCTTC
cdr3_aa: CASSIGTPSSYNEQFF

d_call: TRBD2
v_call: TRBV29-1
j_call: TRBJ2-1
cdr3_length: 13
clone_size: many
cdr3_nt: TGCAGCGTTGATTGGCGGGAGGGTGATGAGCAGTTCTTC
cdr3_aa: CSVDWREGDEQFF

d_call: TRBD2
v_call: TRBV27
j_call: TRBJ2-7
cdr3_length: 15
clone_size: NA
cdr3_nt: TGTGCCAGCCGGGGGGTAGCGGGAGGTTCCTACGAGCAGTACTTC
cdr3_aa: CASRGVAGGSYEQYF

d_call: TRBD2
v_call: TRBV29-1
j_call: TRBJ2-5
cdr3_length: 14
clone_size: many
cdr3_nt: TGCAGCGTTGAATATCCTGGGGAGGGACAGACCCAGTACTTC
cdr3_aa: CSVEYPGEGQTQYF

d_call: NA
v_call: TRBV15
j_call: TRBJ2-3
cdr3_length: 17
clone_size: many
cdr3_nt: TGTGCCACCAGCAGAGATAGAGAGAGGCGATTCACAGATACGCAGTATTTT
cdr3_aa: CATSRDRERRFTDTQYF

d_call: NA
v_call: TRBV20-1
j_call: TRBJ2-1
cdr3_length: 11
clone_size: many
cdr3_nt: TGCAGTGCTAGATGGGGTAATGAGCAGTTCTTC
cdr3_aa: CSARWGNEQFF

d_call: TRBD2
v_call: TRBV10-3
j_call: TRBJ2-1
cdr3_length: 20
clone_size: many
cdr3_nt: TGTGCCATCAGTGACCCAGTCCCAAGGGGGACTAGCGGGGAACCCAATGAGCAGTTCTTC
cdr3_aa: CAISDPVPRGTSGEPNEQFF

d_call: NA
v_call: TRBV29-1
j_call: TRBJ2-1
cdr3_length: 12
clone_size: many
cdr3_nt: TGCAGCGTGGTTGTCATAGGGATTCAACCGTTCTTC
cdr3_aa: CSVVVIGIQPFF

d_call: NA
v_call: TRBV7-7
j_call: TRBJ2-3
cdr3_length: 15
clone_size: many
cdr3_nt: TGTGCCAGCAGCTTAGTTGGCGGGGACACAGATACGCAGTATTTT
cdr3_aa: CASSLVGGDTDTQYF

d_call: NA
v_call: TRBV29-1
j_call: TRBJ2-1
cdr3_length: 14
clone_size: many
cdr3_nt: TGCAGCGTTGAAGATCCTATAATTTGGTATGAGCAGTTCTTC
cdr3_aa: CSVEDPIIWYEQFF

d_call: NA
v_call: TRBV10-3
j_call: TRBJ2-2
cdr3_length: 14
clone_size: many
cdr3_nt: TGTGCCATCAGTGATGAGGGGAGCACCGGGGAGCTGTTTTTT
cdr3_aa: CAISDEGSTGELFF

d_call: NA
v_call: TRBV10-3
j_call: TRBJ2-1
cdr3_length: 13
clone_size: many
cdr3_nt: TGTGCCATCAGGGGCCTCAGGACCAATGAGCAGTTCTTC
cdr3_aa: CAIRGLRTNEQFF

d_call: NA
v_call: TRBV20-1
j_call: TRBJ2-2
cdr3_length: 14
clone_size: NA
cdr3_nt: TGCAGTGCTAGAGATTGGGGGAGCACCGGGGAGCTGTTTTTT
cdr3_aa: CSARDWGSTGELFF

d_call: NA
v_call: TRBV19
j_call: TRBJ1-5
cdr3_length: 14
clone_size: many
cdr3_nt: TGTGCCAGTAGTTGGGACACTCGCGATCAGCCCCAGCATTTT
cdr3_aa: CASSWDTRDQPQHF

d_call: NA
v_call: TRBV6-2/TRBV6-3
j_call: TRBJ2-7
cdr3_length: 14
clone_size: many
cdr3_nt: TGTGCCAGCAGTTACGTCGAGAGCTCCTACGAGCAGTACTTC
cdr3_aa: CASSYVESSYEQYF

d_call: NA
v_call: TRBV5-6
j_call: TRBJ1-2
cdr3_length: 13
clone_size: many
cdr3_nt: TGTGCCAGCAGCCCCACAGGGACCTATGGCTACACCTTC
cdr3_aa: CASSPTGTYGYTF

d_call: TRBD2
v_call: TRBV28
j_call: TRBJ2-5
cdr3_length: 16
clone_size: NA
cdr3_nt: TGTGCCAGCAGTTTTATGCGGGGGTGGGACCGGAAGACCCAGTACTTC
cdr3_aa: CASSFMRGWDRKTQYF

d_call: NA
v_call: TRBV9
j_call: TRBJ2-1
cdr3_length: 15
clone_size: few
cdr3_nt: TGTGCCAGCAGCGTAGGGGGCTTGAGCACATATGAGCAGTTCTTC
cdr3_aa: CASSVGGLSTYEQFF

d_call: NA
v_call: TRBV9
j_call: TRBJ2-7
cdr3_length: 13
clone_size: many
cdr3_nt: TGTGCCAGCAGCGTAGTGTCCGGGGACGAGCAGTACTTC
cdr3_aa: CASSVVSGDEQYF

d_call: NA
v_call: TRBV4-3
j_call: TRBJ2-3
cdr3_length: 16
clone_size: many
cdr3_nt: TGCGCCAGCAGCCAAGATTACCGGGTGGAGACTCCGGCGCAGTATTTT
cdr3_aa: CASSQDYRVETPAQYF

d_call: NA
v_call: TRBV12-3/TRBV12-4
j_call: TRBJ1-1
cdr3_length: 11
clone_size: many
cdr3_nt: TGTGCCAGCAGTCCCCCGGGGGGAGCTTTCTTT
cdr3_aa: CASSPPGGAFF

d_call: NA
v_call: TRBV20-1
j_call: TRBJ2-7
cdr3_length: 9
clone_size: many
cdr3_nt: TGCAGTGCCAACTACGAGCAGTACTTC
cdr3_aa: CSANYEQYF

d_call: TRBD1
v_call: TRBV14
j_call: TRBJ2-5
cdr3_length: 14
clone_size: many
cdr3_nt: TGTGCCAGCAGCCCCAGGGGGCGGGAAGAGACCCAGTACTTC
cdr3_aa: CASSPRGREETQYF

d_call: TRBD2
v_call: TRBV27
j_call: TRBJ2-5
cdr3_length: 15
clone_size: many
cdr3_nt: TGTGCCAGCAGTCAAAGCGGGAGGTATGGAGAGACCCAGTACTTC
cdr3_aa: CASSQSGRYGETQYF

d_call: TRBD1
v_call: TRBV14
j_call: TRBJ2-5
cdr3_length: 17
clone_size: NA
cdr3_nt: TGTGCCAGCAGCCAACTAGCCGAGACAGGGATCGGGGAGACCCAGTACTTC
cdr3_aa: CASSQLAETGIGETQYF